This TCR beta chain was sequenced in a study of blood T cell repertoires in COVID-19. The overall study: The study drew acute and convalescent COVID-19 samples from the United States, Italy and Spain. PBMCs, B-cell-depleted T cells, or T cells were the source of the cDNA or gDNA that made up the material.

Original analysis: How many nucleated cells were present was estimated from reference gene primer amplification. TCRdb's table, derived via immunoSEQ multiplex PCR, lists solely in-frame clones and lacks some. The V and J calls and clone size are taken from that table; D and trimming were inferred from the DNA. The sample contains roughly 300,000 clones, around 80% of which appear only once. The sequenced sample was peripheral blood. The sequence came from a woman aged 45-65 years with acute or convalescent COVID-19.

CDR3 bases: TGTGCCAGCAGCTTCGACACTAACTATGGCTACACCTTC. Protein: CASSFDTNYGYTF. V is TRBV5-8 and J is TRBJ1-2, with D unresolved. This CDR3 comprises 13 residues. Germline V lookup: CDR1 SGHTS, CDR2 YDEGEE. V was clipped by 2 bases and J by 0 bases, with 5 bases between them.